The entry that follows covers one T cell receptor beta chain sequence. This specimen belongs to a study of control samples from healthy donors and cancer patients. Here immunoSEQ multiplex PCR was the method, and the copy in TCRdb shows in-frame clones only, minus some. The data show over 65,000 clones, roughly nine tenths seen once. This CDR3 contains 13 residues. In germline, CDR1 is LNHDA, CDR2 SQIVND (reference sequence). V gave up 4 bases and J gave up 4 bases, with 10 bases separating them. Specimen: PBMCs. This sequence joins TRBV19 and TRBJ2-5; possibly TRBD2 for D (6 bases). The TCR was taken from a woman aged 50 to 60 with colorectal cancer. CDR3 nucleotides: TGTGCCAGTAGTACGACTAGTAGAGAGACCCAGTACTTC. Protein product: CASSTTSRETQYF.